This T cell receptor (beta chain) was found in a study of blood T cells in healthy people across ages. Findings and limits, study-wide: Age brought a roughly linear fall in TCR beta diversity measured per million T cells. There was no known CMV status for donors, so expanded clonotype changes were possibly confounded. Reliance upon unsorted PBMCs precluded definitive naive versus antigen-experienced comparison.

A note on this clonotype: The antigen is not known.

CDR3 length: 13 residues. Trimming removed 4 bases at V and 1 base at J, with 5 bases between. CDR1 and CDR2 from the germline V gene are SNHLY and FYNNEI. Alongside a J-beta primer mix, a sample-barcoded 5' primer served in a second PCR lasting roughly 6 to 11 cycles. TCRdb ran MiXCR on the 5' RACE reads and lists one entry per CDR3 protein. The sample lists 950,000 to 1,200,000 distinct CDR3 sequences; roughly two fifths were seen once. The source is a man aged 18 to 30 in good health. Sequences were obtained from blood. This chain uses TRBV2 with TRBJ2-1; no reliable D call. CDR3 protein: CASSVMSYNEQFF. Here the CDR3 DNA reads TGTGCCAGCAGTGTTATGTCCTACAATGAGCAGTTCTTC.